One and the same sample provided the 24 T cell receptor beta chains below, sequenced in a study of T cell responses to AZD1222 COVID-19 vaccine. The method was immunoSEQ multiplex PCR; TCRdb's version includes in-frame clones alone and lacks a portion of them. The profile shows fewer than 200,000 clones, 92% of them singletons. The source was peripheral blood, collected on day 0 of AZD1222 vaccination. The source is an adult in good health.

The genes are TRBV6-5 and TRBJ1-5; D not certain. The germline V gene has CDR1 MNHEY and CDR2 SVGAGI. CDR3 length equals 13 residues. V lost 7 bases and J lost 3, with 10 bases in between. As DNA, the CDR3 is TGTGCCAGCAAAGTAGGGTACAATCAGCCCCAGCATTTT. Its translation is CASKVGYNQPQHF.

This clone was picked up one time. This chain links TRBV6-5 with TRBJ2-7; TRBD2 aligns across 11 bases. V trimming: 6 bases; J trimming: 4 bases; junction bases outside the gene matches: 2. Germline V gives CDR1 MNHEY, CDR2 SVGAGI. The CDR3 is 13 residues long. CDR3 DNA sequence: TGTGCCAGCAGGACTAGCGGGACATACGAGCAGTACTTC. Protein: CASRTSGTYEQYF.

This clone was detected once. V usage is TRBV4-1 and J usage is TRBJ2-3; possible D gene TRBD1, 5 bases. Trimming took 3 bases from V and 1 from J, leaving 17 bases between them. The germline CDR1 and CDR2 sequences are MGHRA and YSYEKL. The CDR3 is 17 residues long. CDR3 sequence: CASSQSSQGWGTDTQYF. CDR3 in DNA: TGCGCCAGCAGCCAGAGTTCCCAGGGATGGGGCACAGATACGCAGTATTTT.

This clone was seen only a few times. This chain connects TRBV6-1 to TRBJ2-7; D not certain. Trimming took off 3 bases at V and 8 bases at J, with 14 bases between the two ends. Germline V gene lookup returns CDR1 MNHNS and CDR2 SASEGT. CDR3 length equals 13 residues. The CDR3 coding sequence is TGTGCCAGCAGTGAGAGAACGCAGGATAAGCAGTACTTC. This encodes CASSERTQDKQYF.

The chain employs TRBV6-1 and TRBJ2-3, with D unresolved. Germline V CDR1 and CDR2: MNHNS, SASEGT. The CDR3 sequence is 15 residues long. V was clipped by 0 bases and J by 2 bases, with 9 bases between them. DNA for the CDR3: TGTGCCAGCAGTGAAGCTGCGTATTCCACAGATACGCAGTATTTT. It encodes CASSEAAYSTDTQYF.

J is TRBJ2-3 and V is TRBV2; 12 bases match TRBD2. CDR1 is SNHLY, CDR2 FYNNEI, per germline. This CDR3 is 16 amino acids long. The V gene end was trimmed by 7 bases and the J gene end by 0 bases; junction bases not matched to a gene: 5. The CDR3 sequence: CASIGLAGSSTDTQYF. CDR3 DNA: TGTGCCAGCATTGGACTAGCGGGGTCTAGCACAGATACGCAGTATTTT.

This chain joins TRBV4-1 and TRBJ1-5, with TRBD1 identical over 8 bases. Germline V CDR1 and CDR2: MGHRA, YSYEKL. The CDR3 extends over 15 amino acids. The V segment lost 4 bases and the J segment 1 base; nucleotides outside the gene matches: 3. Here the CDR3 DNA reads TGCGCCAGCAGCCTCCAGGGGGCAAGCAATCAGCCCCAGCATTTT. Encoded protein: CASSLQGASNQPQHF.

The V and J genes are TRBV2 and TRBJ1-2; 9 bases agree with TRBD1. After removal of 2 bases from V and 1 base from J, the junction contained 8 bases not matched to a gene. The germline V gene has CDR1 SNHLY and CDR2 FYNNEI. The CDR3 runs 17 residues. CDR3 sequence (DNA): TGTGCCAGCAGTGAAAGGGGGACAGGGCGTCGTAACTATGGCTACACCTTC. Translated, it gives CASSERGTGRRNYGYTF.

The chain employs TRBV5-1 and TRBJ1-4, with a tentative D call TRBD1 (5 bases). V lost 2 bases to trimming and J lost 6 bases, with 11 bases between them. There are 14 residues in the CDR3. CDR1 is SGHRS, CDR2 YFSETQ, per germline. The CDR3: CASSFTGVYEKLFF. For the CDR3, the DNA is TGCGCCAGCAGCTTCACAGGAGTTTATGAAAAACTGTTTTTT.

The chain is built from TRBV2 and TRBJ1-5; tentative D call: TRBD1 (6 bases). The CDR3 consists of 15 residues. V lost 4 bases, J lost 0 bases, and 10 bases lay in between. Germline V gene lookup returns CDR1 SNHLY and CDR2 FYNNEI. The CDR3 region has the DNA TGTGCCAGCAGTGCTGGAGGGGGTAGCAATCAGCCCCAGCATTTT. Its protein product is CASSAGGGSNQPQHF.

The chain is built from TRBV6-5 and TRBJ1-6; D call uncertain. There are 14 residues in the CDR3. CDR1 and CDR2 (germline): MNHEY, SVGAGI. The germline V and J ends were trimmed by 6 bases and 4 bases, with 10 bases remaining between them. CDR3 sequence (DNA): TGTGCCAGCAGCCCAGTCCTATATAATTCACCCCTCCACTTT. This encodes CASSPVLYNSPLHF.

This rearrangement joins TRBV7-9 to TRBJ1-1, with 8 bases that match TRBD1. V lost 5 bases, J lost 2 bases, and 13 bases stayed unmatched. CDR3 length equals 17 residues. Germline-derived CDR1 and CDR2 are SEHNR and FQNEAQ (reference sequence). The CDR3 reads CASSLGQGGRENTEAFF. The CDR3 nucleotides are TGTGCCAGCAGCCTAGGACAGGGCGGAAGGGAAAACACTGAAGCTTTCTTT.

The chain uses TRBV11-2 and TRBJ2-4, with D maybe TRBD1 (6 bases). This CDR3 has 13 residues. V gave up 5 bases and J gave up 4 bases, with 9 bases separating them. CDR1 and CDR2 from the germline V gene are SGHAT and FQNNGV. The CDR3 here is CASSPGQKNIQYF. The CDR3 DNA sequence: TGTGCCAGCAGCCCAGGACAGAAAAACATTCAGTACTTC. The full variable domain, completed using reference TRBV11-2 and TRBJ2-4, is EAGVAQSPRYKIIEKRQSVAFWCNPISGHATLYWYQQILGQGPKLLIQFQNNGVVDDSQLPKDRFSAERLKGVDSTLKIQPAKLEDSAVYLCASSPGQKNIQYFGAGTRLSVL.

V and J are TRBV19 and TRBJ2-5; D uncertain. Trimming left V 5 bases short and J 8 bases short, with 12 bases between. The CDR3 loop spans 12 amino acids. Germline CDR1 reads LNHDA; CDR2 reads SQIVND (reference sequence). CDR3 DNA: TGTGCCAGTAGTCGGATCGACCAAACCCAGTACTTC. Protein product: CASSRIDQTQYF.

V is TRBV6-4 and J is TRBJ2-2; no firm D call. Germline V CDR1 and CDR2: MRHNA, SNTAGT. The CDR3 loop spans 15 amino acids. V lost 0 bases and J 6 bases, leaving 11 bases between the germline ends. The CDR3: CASSDSMGSPGELFF. Here the CDR3 DNA reads TGTGCCAGCAGTGACTCGATGGGTAGCCCCGGGGAGCTGTTTTTT.

This chain uses TRBV5-8 with TRBJ1-4; TRBD1 agrees at 7 bases. CDR3 length equals 15 residues. CDR1 is SGHTS and CDR2 is YDEGEE in the germline V gene. The trim removed 0 bases at V and 3 bases at J, leaving 2 bases unmatched. The CDR3, as DNA: TGTGCCAGCAGCTTGGGACAGGGACCTAATGAAAAACTGTTTTTT. Its translation: CASSLGQGPNEKLFF.

The chain combines TRBV5-8 with TRBJ2-5; possibly TRBD1 for D (6 bases). The CDR3 is 18 residues long. Per germline, CDR1 SGHTS and CDR2 YDEGEE. V dropped 0 bases and J dropped 3 bases, with 21 bases sitting between them. The CDR3 region is CASSLADTGLSWKETQYF. CDR3 bases: TGTGCCAGCAGCTTGGCCGACACAGGGTTATCTTGGAAAGAGACCCAGTACTTC.

This chain uses TRBV5-4 with TRBJ1-1, with a tentative D call TRBD1 (6 bases). The CDR3 spans 13 residues. Germline values: CDR1 SGHNT, CDR2 YYREEE (reference sequence). Trimming shortened V by 6 bases and J by 2 bases, and 11 bases separated the two germline ends. CDR3 loop: CASTHRDNTEAFF. The DNA of the CDR3 is TGTGCCAGCACACACAGGGATAACACTGAAGCTTTCTTT.

The CDR3 protein is CASSTGRVSPLHF. Written as DNA, the CDR3 is TGTGCCAGCAGCACAGGGAGGGTTTCACCCCTCCACTTT. This chain links TRBV7-9 with TRBJ1-6; perhaps TRBD1 as D (6 bases). CDR3 size: 13 residues. Germline loops: CDR1 SEHNR, CDR2 FQNEAQ (reference sequence). Trimming cost V 5 bases and J 9 bases, with 11 bases left between them.

The chain uses TRBV7-6 and TRBJ2-5; D ambiguous. This CDR3 spans 13 amino acids. CDR1 is SGHVS, CDR2 FNYEAQ, per germline. V was trimmed by 4 bases and J by 5 bases, leaving 11 bases between them. The CDR3 nucleotides are TGTGCCAGCAGCTCAAGTGCCGTGGAGACCCAGTACTTC. Protein sequence: CASSSSAVETQYF.

The chain recombines TRBV2 with TRBJ2-1; D call uncertain. Germline V gene data show CDR1 as SNHLY and CDR2 as FYNNEI. CDR3 length: 11 residues. The V end lost 7 bases, the J end lost 8 bases, and 9 bases lay between the germline ends. Written as DNA, the CDR3 is TGTGCCAGCACTAGATCCGATGAGCAGTTCTTC. This translates into CASTRSDEQFF.

The chain combines TRBV2 with TRBJ1-2, with TRBD1 as a possible D gene (5 bases). Germline V gene sequence: CDR1 SNHLY, CDR2 FYNNEI. Trimming stripped 0 bases from V and 4 bases from J, with 9 bases between. CDR3 length: 14 residues. The CDR3 DNA follows: TGTGCCAGCAGTGAAGCGGCCAGGGCCTATGGCTACACCTTC. Its protein product is CASSEAARAYGYTF.

V is TRBV7-2 and J is TRBJ2-1; D may be TRBD2 (6 bases). Per germline, CDR1 SGHTA and CDR2 FQGNSA. The V end lost 1 base, the J end lost 6 bases, and 13 bases lay between the germline ends. The CDR3 has 15 residues. This chain's CDR3 is CASSLGLVSRNEQFF. The CDR3 DNA reads as TGTGCCAGCAGCTTAGGACTAGTATCCCGCAATGAGCAGTTCTTC.

The CDR3 spells CASSGAPTSALKGETQYF. CDR3 sequence (DNA): TGTGCCAGCTCAGGGGCTCCGACTAGCGCTCTAAAAGGGGAGACCCAGTACTTC. J is TRBJ2-5 and V is TRBV18; TRBD2 agrees at 8 bases. CDR3 length: 18 residues. The V gene's germline CDR1 is KGHSH and CDR2 LQKENI. Trimming removed 5 bases from V and 5 bases from J; junction bases left unmatched: 19.